The text below deals with one T cell receptor (beta chain). The target of this receptor is not known. Qualities for individual bases were not recorded, and no much larger clone is one base off. The data originate from a study of T cell responses to AZD1222 COVID-19 vaccine (dated by TCRdb to the early 2020s). In terms of the full investigation: AZD1222 recipients whose second dose came at about 4 weeks and those whose second dose came at about 12 weeks were combined into one group, since spike-specific TCR depth and breadth did not differ between the two schedules. Trial participants were enrolled by age into subgroups of 18-55, 56-69 and 70-plus years, and around 150, 28 and 57 TCR-sequenced participants, respectively, were included in these subgroups. TCR sequencing covered some 250 trial participants: roughly 200 given two doses of AZD1222 and 26 given two doses of MenACWY control vaccine.

Study-wide findings and limitations: A significant rise in spike-specific TCR breadth and depth was observed after two AZD1222 doses relative to day 0 and relative to MenACWY recipients. Participants were mostly white British and included more females than males, and it was suggested by the authors that clonal diversity may have been underestimated. The 56-69-year group was small, and its depth increase did not reach significance, likely because of low power. Only a handful of AZD1222 recipients were SARS-CoV-2 seropositive at baseline, limiting conclusions about previously exposed vaccinees. CD4 TCRs associated with the vaccine covered the entire spike protein, and the dominant responses were in regions 160-218 and 743-854. No day 14 peak-response samples were available, so repertoires were characterized only after the peak T cell response. Nearly half of unique spike-specific TCRs reportedly recognized epitopes outside regions mutated in the B.1.351 and B.1.1.7 variants.

The CDR3 regions of human TCRbeta chains were subjected to immunosequencing. Concerning the study's data processing: TCRs in the repertoires were compared against a reference library of SARS-CoV-2-specific TCRs that had been generated with the MIRA antigen-specificity platform. Breadth was defined as the fraction of unique TCRs that were SARS-CoV-2-associated. Depth was defined as the fraction of total T cells that were SARS-CoV-2-associated. Using the MIRA data, every spike-specific TCR was mapped to the spike region that the TCR reacted to and assigned to either a CD4 or a CD8 class. Log10-transformed breadth and depth values were compared by one-way ANOVA with Sidak's multiple comparisons tests. TCRdb provides this immuneACCESS table in a form limited to in-frame rearrangements. Some clones are lacking; in checked studies, under half of them reflect an unresolved V gene, and why the rest are absent is not known. From that table come the V and J calls and clone size; the DNA was used to work out D and trimming. The table for this sample lists about 130,000 clones; 70% to 90% of them were counted only once. About a fifth of the sample is in the top ten clones.

According to the study, the label for this sample's time point signals: baseline before first vaccination. The vaccinee samples were drawn from two UK trials, COV001 and COV002, one of which was a single-blind randomized controlled phase 2/3 trial testing AZD1222 (ChAdOx1 nCoV-19) in healthy adults. Trial participant PBMC samples were collected at day 0 and day 28 after the second dose for TCRbeta chain sequencing. This receptor was identified in an adult in good health. Sequenced here: peripheral blood, sampled on day 0 of AZD1222 vaccination.

The nucleotide sequence is TGTGCCAGCAGTGCAGGGGGCTATAGCAATCAGCCCCAGCATTTT. This sequence encodes CASSAGGYSNQPQHF. The chain was built from TRBV6-6 and TRBJ1-5; TRBD1 agrees with 8 junctional bases. Relative to germline, V is missing 5 bases and J is missing 0 bases, with 3 bases of the junction outside any gene match. From a lookup of the germline V gene (reference sequence), CDR1 and CDR2 are MNHNY and SVGAGI. CDR3 length: 15 amino acids, cysteine to phenylalanine. Kept here is only the CDR3 DNA, which spans 45 bases and is read in frame from base 1.